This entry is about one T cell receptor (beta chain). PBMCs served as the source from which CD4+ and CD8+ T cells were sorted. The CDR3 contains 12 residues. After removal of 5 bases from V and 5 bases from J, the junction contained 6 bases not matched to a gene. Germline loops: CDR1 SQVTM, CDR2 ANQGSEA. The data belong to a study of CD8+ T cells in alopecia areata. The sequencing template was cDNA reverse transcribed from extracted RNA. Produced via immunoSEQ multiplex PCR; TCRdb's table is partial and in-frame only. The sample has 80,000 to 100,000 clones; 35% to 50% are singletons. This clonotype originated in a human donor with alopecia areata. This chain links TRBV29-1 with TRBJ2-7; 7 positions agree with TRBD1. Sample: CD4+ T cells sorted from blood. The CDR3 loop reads CSVTTGVDEQYF. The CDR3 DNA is TGCAGCGTTACAACAGGGGTGGACGAGCAGTACTTC.